Listed here are 22 T cell receptor beta chains from one sample, sequenced in a study of yellow fever vaccine responses in identical twins. Each CDR3 protein gets one entry after TCRdb re-called the RT-PCR reads with MiXCR. The sample records several thousand distinct CDR3 sequences, about 82% being singletons. The sequencing here drew on T cells from blood (PBMCs), unsorted or a sorted subset (not recorded which), taken before or after yellow fever vaccination (not recorded which). Receptor source: a woman between 18 and 29 years old who received the yellow fever vaccine.

The chain carries TRBV11-2 and TRBJ1-5, with 7 positions matching TRBD1. The CDR3 runs 17 residues. The trim removed 5 bases at V and 5 bases at J, leaving 15 bases unmatched. CDR1 and CDR2 (germline): SGHAT, FQNNGV. Here the CDR3 reads CASSPFASGGLYQPQHF. The CDR3 region has the DNA TGTGCCAGCAGCCCTTTTGCGTCAGGGGGTCTGTATCAGCCCCAGCATTTT.

This chain joins TRBV11-3 and TRBJ1-1, with D unresolved. Trimming removed 1 base at V and 5 bases at J, with 14 bases between. Germline V CDR1 and CDR2: SGHNT, YENEEA. The CDR3 length is 15 residues. The CDR3 loop reads CASSLASPGKTEAFF. The CDR3 DNA reads as TGTGCCAGCAGCTTAGCTTCCCCAGGAAAGACTGAAGCTTTCTTT.

The rearrangement joins TRBV11-1 to TRBJ2-7, with 10 positions matching TRBD2. After removal of 3 bases from V and 3 bases from J, the junction contained 5 bases not matched to a gene. Germline V gives CDR1 SGHAT, CDR2 FQDESV (reference sequence). This CDR3 region has 15 residues. The DNA of the CDR3 is TGTGCCAGCAGCTTGGATCTAGCGGGAGTCTACGAGCAGTACTTC. This translates into CASSLDLAGVYEQYF. Complete variable domain (other parts from reference TRBV11-1 and TRBJ2-7): EAEVAQSPRYKITEKSQAVAFWCDPISGHATLYWYRQILGQGPELLVQFQDESVVDDSQLPKDRFSAERLKGVDSTLKIQPAELGDSAMYLCASSLDLAGVYEQYFGPGTRLTVT.

The chain carries TRBV2 and TRBJ1-2; 9 bases line up with TRBD1. The trim removed 6 bases at V and 7 bases at J, leaving 6 bases unmatched. The CDR3 runs 13 residues. Germline lookup yields CDR1 SNHLY and CDR2 FYNNEI. CDR3 DNA sequence: TGTGCCAGCAGACCGGGACAGGGTGCTGGCTACACCTTC. It specifies CASRPGQGAGYTF.

V and J are TRBV2 and TRBJ1-5; no clear D gene. V gave up 5 bases and J gave up 3 bases, with 11 bases separating them. CDR1 and CDR2 (germline): SNHLY, FYNNEI. The CDR3 has 14 residues. CDR3 loop: CASSLGRNNQPQHF. The CDR3 DNA follows: TGTGCCAGCAGTCTCGGACGGAACAATCAGCCCCAGCATTTT.

CDR3: CASSLVQGGPYEQYF. The CDR3 bases are TGTGCCAGCAGCTTAGTACAGGGGGGCCCATACGAGCAGTACTTC. This chain uses TRBV11-3 with TRBJ2-7; 8 nucleotides line up with TRBD1. Per germline, CDR1 SGHNT and CDR2 YENEEA. The trim removed 1 base at V and 4 bases at J, leaving 6 bases unmatched. The CDR3 totals 15 residues.

The chain employs TRBV29-1 and TRBJ2-1; D is possibly TRBD2 (6 bases). The ends were cut back, 3 bases at V and 5 bases at J, with 17 bases in the middle. The CDR3 loop spans 15 amino acids. CDR1 SQVTM and CDR2 ANQGSEA come from the germline V gene. The CDR3 sequence: CSVDSGLISNNEQFF. The CDR3, as DNA: TGCAGCGTTGATAGCGGACTAATTTCTAACAATGAGCAGTTCTTC.

The J gene is TRBJ2-7, the V gene TRBV18; tentatively, D is TRBD1 (6 bases). V shed 0 bases and J shed 1 base, with 10 bases lying between them. The CDR3 is 15 amino acids. Germline-derived CDR1 and CDR2 are KGHSH and LQKENI. The CDR3 loop is CASSPPSRGSYEQYF. Written as DNA, the CDR3 is TGTGCCAGCTCACCACCGTCCAGGGGATCCTACGAGCAGTACTTC.

Written as DNA, the CDR3 is TGCGCCAGCAGCCCAACCCTGGTCGGGACTACCCATTTAAAAAATGAGCAGTTCTTC. This sequence encodes CASSPTLVGTTHLKNEQFF. The chain has TRBV4-3 and TRBJ2-1; 7 bases map to TRBD2. CDR1 is LGHNA and CDR2 is YSLEER in the germline V gene. CDR3 length: 19 amino acids. Unmatched junction bases numbered 22, after V lost 4 bases and J lost 7 bases.

This rearrangement joins TRBV29-1 to TRBJ2-5; a possible D gene is TRBD2 (6 bases). CDR1 SQVTM and CDR2 ANQGSEA come from the germline V gene. Trimming removed 6 bases from V and 5 bases from J, with 16 bases in between. The CDR3 totals 13 residues. The CDR3 reads CSVVPGLVETQYF. For the CDR3, the DNA is TGCAGCGTCGTCCCGGGACTTGTGGAGACCCAGTACTTC. Complete variable domain (other parts from reference TRBV29-1 and TRBJ2-5): SAVISQKPSRDICQRGTSLTIQCQVDSQVTMMFWYRQQPGQSLTLIATANQGSEATYESGFVIDKFPISRPNLTFSTLTVSNMSPEDSSIYLCSVVPGLVETQYFGPGTRLLVL.

The CDR3 nucleotides are TGTGCCAGCAGACATAGCGCGCAGGCGCTCAACTATGGCTACACCTTC. This translates into CASRHSAQALNYGYTF. V is TRBV3-1 and J is TRBJ1-2; D gene unclear. The CDR3 runs to 16 residues. Trimming cost V 6 bases and J 2 bases, with 19 bases left between them. Germline values: CDR1 LGHDT, CDR2 YNNKEL (reference sequence). The full variable domain, completed using reference TRBV3-1 and TRBJ1-2, is DTAVSQTPKYLVTQMGNDKSIKCEQNLGHDTMYWYKQDSKKFLKIMFSYNNKELIINETVPNRFSPKSPDKAHLNLHINSLELGDSAVYFCASRHSAQALNYGYTFGSGTRLTVV.

This rearrangement joins TRBV12-3 or TRBV12-4 to TRBJ2-3, with D perhaps TRBD1 (6 bases). The CDR3 contains 16 residues. Trimming shortened V by 5 bases and J by 0 bases, and 15 bases separated the two germline ends. As DNA, the CDR3 is TGTGCCAGCAGTACCTCCCGGACAGCGAGCACAGATACGCAGTATTTT. Amino acid sequence: CASSTSRTASTDTQYF.

This clonotype was counted once. This rearrangement joins TRBV15 to TRBJ2-7, with a weak D call TRBD2 (5 bases). The ends were cut back, 1 base at V and 3 bases at J, with 10 bases in the middle. This CDR3 has 14 amino acids. CDR1 is LNHNV, CDR2 YYDKDF, per germline (reference sequence). As DNA, the CDR3 is TGTGCCACCAGCAGAGCAGCGGTAAGCTACGAGCAGTACTTC. This sequence encodes CATSRAAVSYEQYF.

A note on this clonotype: One end of the junction is discordant with germline, which a read error may explain. The chain employs TRBV5-5 and TRBJ2-7; 12 bases align to TRBD1. The CDR3 totals 12 residues. Per the germline V gene, CDR1 is SGHKS and CDR2 is YYEKEE (reference sequence). The CDR3 reads CASSLGRDRGLF. The CDR3 region has the DNA TGTGCCAGCAGCTTGGGACGGGACAGGGGGCTGTTC.

V is TRBV14 and J is TRBJ1-1; TRBD1 aligns across 9 bases. The V gene's germline CDR1 is SGHDN and CDR2 FVKESK. The CDR3 extends over 13 amino acids. V lost 4 bases, J lost 12 bases, and 9 bases stayed unmatched. The CDR3 DNA is TGTGCCAGCAGCCCCCATGACAGGGGGTTAACTTTCTTT. Residues: CASSPHDRGLTFF. Full variable domain (remainder filled in from reference TRBV14 and TRBJ1-1): EAGVTQFPSHSVIEKGQTVTLRCDPISGHDNLYWYRRVMGKEIKFLLHFVKESKQDESGMPNNRFLAERTGGTYSTLKVQPAELEDSGVYFCASSPHDRGLTFFGQGTRLTVV.

The V and J genes are TRBV20-1 and TRBJ2-5, with TRBD1 identical over 7 bases. This CDR3 comprises 13 residues. With 5 bases clipped from V and 5 bases from J, the junction kept 8 bases outside the gene matches. Germline CDR1 reads DFQATT; CDR2 reads SNEGSKA (reference sequence). As DNA, the CDR3 is TGCAGTGCTCCACAGGGGTTGATGGAGACCCAGTACTTC. The encoded protein is CSAPQGLMETQYF.

J is TRBJ2-3 and V is TRBV29-1, with D tentatively TRBD2 (6 bases). Deletions cut 3 bases from V and 2 bases from J, with 9 bases between. Germline V CDR1 and CDR2: SQVTM, ANQGSEA. CDR3 length equals 13 residues. The CDR3 here is CSVDQRATDTQYF. The DNA for the CDR3 is TGCAGCGTTGATCAGCGGGCCACAGATACGCAGTATTTT.

The chain carries TRBV9 and TRBJ1-3; D perhaps matches TRBD1 (5 bases). Germline V gene lookup returns CDR1 SGDLS and CDR2 YYNGEE. The germline V and J ends were trimmed by 0 bases and 2 bases, with 12 bases remaining between them. The CDR3 spans 16 residues. The CDR3 DNA reads as TGTGCCAGCAGCGTAGCTTTCCCAGGGACTGGAAACACCATATATTTT. This gives the protein CASSVAFPGTGNTIYF.

Only one count was recorded for this clonotype. V is TRBV11-1 and J is TRBJ2-3, with 7 bases that match TRBD1. V was pared by 1 base and J by 2 bases, with 6 bases of the junction left unmatched. Germline values: CDR1 SGHAT, CDR2 FQDESV (reference sequence). The CDR3 has 16 residues. The CDR3 loop is CASSLEIGGDTDTQYF. DNA of the CDR3: TGTGCCAGCAGCTTAGAGATAGGGGGCGACACAGATACGCAGTATTTT.

The V call is TRBV18, the J call TRBJ2-7, with D possibly matching TRBD1 (6 bases). This CDR3 has 15 residues. CDR1 is KGHSH, CDR2 LQKENI, per germline. The V gene lost 1 base and the J gene lost 1 base, with 11 bases spanning the gap. The CDR3 region is CASSPQGQPSYEQYF. The CDR3 DNA follows: TGTGCCAGCTCACCACAGGGACAACCTTCCTACGAGCAGTACTTC.

This chain joins TRBV29-1 and TRBJ2-7; TRBD1 matches at 7 bases. With 4 bases clipped from V and 4 bases from J, the junction kept 7 bases outside the gene matches. From germline, CDR1 is SQVTM and CDR2 ANQGSEA. The CDR3 spans 13 residues. The DNA of the CDR3 is TGCAGCGTTGGGACCAGGGGGTCGTACGAGCAGTACTTC. Translating it yields CSVGTRGSYEQYF.

This clonotype was seen a few times. V usage is TRBV7-6 and J usage is TRBJ1-2, with D perhaps matching TRBD1 (6 bases). From germline, CDR1 is SGHVS and CDR2 FNYEAQ. The CDR3 covers 13 residues. V was cut by 5 bases and J by 5 bases, with 12 bases left in between. CDR3 protein: CASSVMTGYGYTF. The CDR3 nucleotides are TGTGCCAGCAGCGTGATGACAGGATATGGCTACACCTTC.